The rows below give T cell receptor beta chains drawn from one sample of a study of CD8+ T cells in alopecia areata. The method was immunoSEQ multiplex PCR; TCRdb's version includes in-frame clones alone and lacks a portion of them. The repertoire holds some 200,000 clones, with over 50% as singletons. The material was CD4+ T cells sorted from blood, obtained at week 0. These receptors all stem from a human donor with alopecia areata. CDR3s include the opening cysteine and the closing phenylalanine or tryptophan.

CDR3 protein	V gene	J gene
CASGTGTPFYTGANVLTF	TRBV21-1	TRBJ2-6
CASSHRADNIPPGYTF	TRBV4-1	TRBJ1-2
CASSVVPGVSYEQYF	TRBV9	TRBJ2-7
CASSFTGQGMTYEQYF	TRBV27	TRBJ2-7
CAWSGSGRAGFFGYTF	TRBV30	TRBJ1-2
CSVEDSWVGQFF	TRBV29-1	TRBJ2-1
CAWRGVRQYDYEQYF	TRBV30	TRBJ2-7
CASGGGTYEQYF	TRBV5-8	TRBJ2-7
CSGWINTDTQYF	TRBV29-1	TRBJ2-3
CASSPQGMGEQFF	TRBV7-7	TRBJ2-1
CASRERGAVIYTQYF	TRBV2	TRBJ2-3
CSVDDPGNEQFF	TRBV29-1	TRBJ2-1
CAWSVGEKLFF	TRBV30	TRBJ1-4
CASSKDYRVSYEQYF	TRBV19	TRBJ2-7
CSVVVDRVLNTQYF	TRBV29-1	TRBJ2-3
CASSSSGRANIQYF	TRBV5-1	TRBJ2-4
CASSQVVRTSGDNEQFF	TRBV4-2	TRBJ2-1
CASSPRQGAGTQYF	TRBV7-2	TRBJ2-5
CAWRVQGEAFF	TRBV30	TRBJ1-1
CAGRQNNSPLHF	TRBV7-9	TRBJ1-6
CASSYDRGYTEAFF	TRBV6-6	TRBJ1-1
CASSQANSPLHF	TRBV4-1	TRBJ1-6
CASSLLASGAFYEQYF	TRBV11-2	TRBJ2-7
CASSSQGAGNSPLHF	TRBV2	TRBJ1-6
CASSQDSVQRGLIWTQYF	TRBV4-1	TRBJ2-5
CAWRSGGLLFF	TRBV30	TRBJ2-1
CASSVATGATGIGYTF	TRBV9	TRBJ1-2
CASSTRGANYGYTF	TRBV6-5	TRBJ1-2
CASSYAEGEQFF	TRBV6-5	TRBJ2-1
CSGSQGLNTEAFF	TRBV29-1	TRBJ1-1
CASSLGGGAHEQFF	TRBV7-7	TRBJ2-1
CASSDPSPRGYTF	TRBV6-1	TRBJ1-2
CAWRDGNNQPQHF	TRBV30	TRBJ1-5
CASSQDSGRPDYGYTF	TRBV4-2	TRBJ1-2
CASSLYWGPGTDTQYF	TRBV7-3	TRBJ2-3
CAWSKASGYTDTQYF	TRBV30	TRBJ2-3
CAWRAGSVGELFF	TRBV30	TRBJ2-2
CASAGTYGYEQYF	TRBV30	TRBJ2-7
CSVSPDRQETQYF	TRBV29-1	TRBJ2-5
CASSGRGRHGYTF	TRBV7-2	TRBJ1-2
CSVEGSRSTGARTEAFF	TRBV29-1	TRBJ1-1
CASSQDSGRNEQFF	TRBV4-2	TRBJ2-1
CASSLRLAGGPSGDTQYF	TRBV5-7	TRBJ2-3
CASTAGDYSPLHF	TRBV5-6	TRBJ1-6
CATSRDRGQGSTDTQYF	TRBV15	TRBJ2-3
CASSLEGDQPQHF	TRBV7-8	TRBJ1-5
CASSRERDQPQHF	TRBV4-1	TRBJ1-5
CASSNPGQGSWGVPVTDTQYF	TRBV2	TRBJ2-3
CASTGQGGNEQFF	TRBV2	TRBJ2-1
CAWRKGQGNTEAFF	TRBV30	TRBJ1-1